A single T cell receptor beta chain is shown here with its context. Its antigen is not identified. The sequenced template was RNA, covering the TCR beta CDR3 region. Following a first-round RT-PCR that used HTBI primers, a second-round multiplex PCR was carried out. MiXCR, applied by TCRdb to the multiplex PCR reads, yields one record per CDR3 protein. The sample has about 160,000 distinct CDR3 sequences, roughly two fifths seen once. This entry comes from a study of Graves' ophthalmopathy and Graves' hyperthyroidism. Study-wide findings and caveats: The authors also found most expanded thyroid clonotypes above 0.001 frequency in blood.

The ends lost 5 bases at V and 1 base at J; junction bases unmatched: 5. This CDR3 has 14 residues. Germline-derived CDR1 and CDR2 are MNHEY and SMNVEV (reference sequence). The genes are TRBV27 and TRBJ2-7, with 7 bases aligning to TRBD1. This TCR derives from a man aged 30 to 45 with Graves' ophthalmopathy. The sequenced material came from peripheral blood. Here the CDR3 DNA reads TGTGCCAGCAGTCCGACAGGGTATTCCTACGAGCAGTACTTC. Encoded protein: CASSPTGYSYEQYF.